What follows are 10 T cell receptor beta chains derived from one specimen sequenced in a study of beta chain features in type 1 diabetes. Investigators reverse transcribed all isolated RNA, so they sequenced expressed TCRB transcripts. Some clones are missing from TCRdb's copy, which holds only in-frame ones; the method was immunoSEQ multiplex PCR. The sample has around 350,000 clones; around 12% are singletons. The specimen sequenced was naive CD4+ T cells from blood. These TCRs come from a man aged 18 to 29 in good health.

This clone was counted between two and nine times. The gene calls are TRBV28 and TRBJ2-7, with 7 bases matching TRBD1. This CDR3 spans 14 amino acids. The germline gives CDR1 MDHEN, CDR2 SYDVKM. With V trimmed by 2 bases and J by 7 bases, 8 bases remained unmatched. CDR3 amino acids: CASSLEEGAREQYF. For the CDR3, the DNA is TGTGCCAGCAGTTTAGAAGAGGGGGCGAGGGAGCAGTACTTC.

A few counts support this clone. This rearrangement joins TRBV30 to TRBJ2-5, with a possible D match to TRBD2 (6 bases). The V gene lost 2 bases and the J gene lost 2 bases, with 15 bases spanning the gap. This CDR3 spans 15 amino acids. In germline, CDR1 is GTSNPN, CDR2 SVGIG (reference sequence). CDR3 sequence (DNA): TGTGCCTGGAGTCGACTAGGGCATGAGCAAGAGACCCAGTACTTC. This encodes CAWSRLGHEQETQYF. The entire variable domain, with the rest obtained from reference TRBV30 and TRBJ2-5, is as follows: SQTIHQWPATLVQPVGSPLSLECTVEGTSNPNLYWYRQAAGRGLQLLFYSVGIGQISSEVPQNLSASRPQDRQFILSSKKLLLSDSGFYLCAWSRLGHEQETQYFGPGTRLLVL.

The CDR3 nucleotides are TGTGCCAGTGGGCGGGCCACAGATACGCAGTATTTT. Translated: CASGRATDTQYF. The chain couples TRBV19 to TRBJ2-3; D is perhaps TRBD2 (5 bases). V lost 8 bases, J lost 2 bases, and 8 bases lay in between. The CDR3 runs 12 residues. Germline V gene sequence: CDR1 LNHDA, CDR2 SQIVND (reference sequence).

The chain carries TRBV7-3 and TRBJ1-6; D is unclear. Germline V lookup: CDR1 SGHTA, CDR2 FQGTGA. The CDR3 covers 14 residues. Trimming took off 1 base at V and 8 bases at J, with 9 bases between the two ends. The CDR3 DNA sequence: TGTGCCAGCAGCTTAAGGGCAGGCGATTCACCCCTCCACTTT. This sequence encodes CASSLRAGDSPLHF. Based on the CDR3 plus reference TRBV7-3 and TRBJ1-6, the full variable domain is GAGVSQTPSNKVTEKGKYVELRCDPISGHTALYWYRQSLGQGPEFLIYFQGTGAADDSGLPNDRFFAVRPEGSVSTLKIQRTERGDSAVYLCASSLRAGDSPLHFGNGTRLTVT.

The CDR3 region is CASRRRVITEAFF. In nucleotides, the CDR3 is TGTGCCAGCAGACGCAGGGTCATCACTGAAGCTTTCTTT. The chain is built from TRBV27 and TRBJ1-1; maybe TRBD1 (5 bases). V was shortened by 6 bases and J by 4 bases, with 12 bases between the two germline ends. CDR1 MNHEY and CDR2 SMNVEV come from the germline V gene (reference sequence). This CDR3 has 13 residues.

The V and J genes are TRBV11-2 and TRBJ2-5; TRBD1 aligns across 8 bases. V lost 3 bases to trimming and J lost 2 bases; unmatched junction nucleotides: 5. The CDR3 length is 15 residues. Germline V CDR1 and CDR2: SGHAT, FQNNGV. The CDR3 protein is CASSLLQGVQETQYF. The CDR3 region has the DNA TGTGCCAGCAGCTTGTTACAGGGGGTACAAGAGACCCAGTACTTC.

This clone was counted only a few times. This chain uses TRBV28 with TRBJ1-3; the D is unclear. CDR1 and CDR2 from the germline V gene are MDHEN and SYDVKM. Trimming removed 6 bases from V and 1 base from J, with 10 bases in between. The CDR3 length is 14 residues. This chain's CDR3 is CASRSGSSGNTIYF. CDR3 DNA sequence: TGTGCCAGCAGGAGCGGGAGTTCTGGAAACACCATATATTTT.

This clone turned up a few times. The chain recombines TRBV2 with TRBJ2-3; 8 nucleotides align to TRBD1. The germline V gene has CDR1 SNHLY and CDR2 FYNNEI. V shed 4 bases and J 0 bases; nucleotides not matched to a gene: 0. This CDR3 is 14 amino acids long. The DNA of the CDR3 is TGTGCCAGCAGTGGGGACAGGAGCACAGATACGCAGTATTTT. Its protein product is CASSGDRSTDTQYF.

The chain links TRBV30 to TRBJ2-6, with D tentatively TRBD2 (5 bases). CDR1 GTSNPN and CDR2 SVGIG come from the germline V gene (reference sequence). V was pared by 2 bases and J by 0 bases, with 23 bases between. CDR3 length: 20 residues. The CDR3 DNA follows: TGTGCCTGGAGTAACGGGGTTTTAGGAGGTTGGGGCTCTGGGGCCAACGTCCTGACTTTC. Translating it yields CAWSNGVLGGWGSGANVLTF.

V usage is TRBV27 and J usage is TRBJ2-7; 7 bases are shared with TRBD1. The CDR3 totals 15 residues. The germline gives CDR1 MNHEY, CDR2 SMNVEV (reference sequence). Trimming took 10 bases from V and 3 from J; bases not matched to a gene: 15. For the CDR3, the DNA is TGTGCCACCTCGACCCGCGGACAGGTGGGCTACGAGCAGTACTTC. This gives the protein CATSTRGQVGYEQYF.